This T cell receptor beta chain was sequenced during a study of technical replicates of blood from a few donors. This clone was observed once. Sequencing was performed with immunoSEQ multiplex PCR; in TCRdb, only in-frame clones are kept and a portion is missing. The sample records tens of thousands of clones, 95% to 98% being singletons. With 7 bases removed from V and 5 bases from J, the gap between germline ends came to 30 bases. This CDR3 has 19 amino acids. The germline V gene encodes CDR1 SNHLY and CDR2 FYNNEI. Sequencing was performed on T cells isolated from PBMCs. This chain connects TRBV2 to TRBJ2-1; weak D call: TRBD1 (5 bases). This TCR was sampled from a human donor in good health. The CDR3 spells CASINGKGWGSKENNEQFF. The CDR3 coding sequence is TGTGCCAGCATCAATGGTAAGGGGTGGGGAAGCAAGGAGAACAATGAGCAGTTCTTC.